The 25 T cell receptor beta chains below all came from one sample that was sequenced in a study of blood T cell repertoires in COVID-19 (dated by TCRdb to about 2020). Receptors were amplified or captured by the immunoSEQ multiplex PCR assay. The clones in this table, taken by TCRdb from immuneACCESS, are in-frame only. Not every clone is retained; where verified, under half of the shortfall comes from an unresolved V gene, and the cause of the rest is unknown. The sample includes 100,000 to 150,000 clones, with around 87% observed a single time. The top ten constitute about 2.5% of the sample. The specimen was peripheral blood. The receptor source for this set is a man aged 50-59 years with active COVID-19.

V and J are TRBV5-1 and TRBJ2-2, with D unresolved. CDR1 SGHRS and CDR2 YFSETQ come from the germline V gene. This CDR3 contains 15 residues. Trimming took off 1 base at V and 7 bases at J, with 14 bases between the two ends. The CDR3 DNA sequence: TGCGCCAGCAGCTTGAATCCTAGTCTAGGCGGGGAGCTGTTTTTT. Protein: CASSLNPSLGGELFF.

J is TRBJ2-3 and V is TRBV7-2, with 10 positions matching TRBD1. CDR1 and CDR2 from the germline V gene are SGHTA and FQGNSA. CDR3 length: 16 residues. V trimming: 3 bases; J trimming: 5 bases; junction bases outside the gene matches: 8. The CDR3 sequence is CASSLAGTGARDTQYF. The CDR3 nucleotides read TGTGCCAGCAGCTTGGCCGGGACAGGGGCGAGAGATACGCAGTATTTT.

The DNA of the CDR3 is TGTGCCAGCAGTGAAACGGTCAATGAGCAGTTCTTC. Translation gives CASSETVNEQFF. This chain connects TRBV6-4 to TRBJ2-1; the D is unclear. V was clipped by 3 bases and J by 6 bases, with 6 bases between them. Per germline, CDR1 MRHNA and CDR2 SNTAGT. This CDR3 comprises 12 residues.

This clone showed up just a few times. J is TRBJ2-2 and V is TRBV19; D gene uncertain. Trimming stripped 1 base from V and 4 bases from J, with 4 bases between. The CDR3 contains 13 residues. Germline values: CDR1 LNHDA, CDR2 SQIVND (reference sequence). The CDR3 here is CASSIASTGELFF. CDR3 DNA sequence: TGTGCCAGTAGTATAGCTAGCACCGGGGAGCTGTTTTTT.

The V call is TRBV5-1, the J call TRBJ1-2, with 7 bases that match TRBD1. Germline lookup yields CDR1 SGHRS and CDR2 YFSETQ. This CDR3 contains 14 residues. V shed 0 bases, J shed 4 bases, and the junction held 3 bases outside the gene matches. This CDR3 reads CASSLEGDSYGYTF. The CDR3 nucleotides are TGCGCCAGCAGCTTGGAAGGGGACAGCTATGGCTACACCTTC.

This chain joins TRBV7-2 and TRBJ2-7; perhaps TRBD2 as D (7 bases). Trimming took off 6 bases at V and 6 bases at J, with 27 bases between the two ends. Per germline, CDR1 SGHTA and CDR2 FQGNSA. The CDR3 extends over 17 amino acids. The CDR3 nucleotides read TGTGCCAGCAGTCCCCGTATCCGGGGGGCGAACTCGGTCGAGCAGTACTTC. Protein product: CASSPRIRGANSVEQYF.

The chain carries TRBV6-6 and TRBJ1-5; 9 nucleotides line up with TRBD1. CDR1 and CDR2 from the germline V gene are MNHNY and SVGAGI (reference sequence). This CDR3 contains 14 residues. V lost 8 bases, J lost 2 bases, and 4 bases stayed unmatched. The CDR3 nucleotides are TGTGCCAGCCAAACAGGGGGCGGCAATCAGCCCCAGCATTTT. It is translated as CASQTGGGNQPQHF.

The V and J genes are TRBV5-1 and TRBJ2-3; D gene uncertain. Germline loops: CDR1 SGHRS, CDR2 YFSETQ. The CDR3 consists of 12 residues. Trimming took 1 base from V and 6 from J, leaving 6 bases between them. In DNA, the CDR3 is TGCGCCAGCAGCTTGACTCCTGATACGCAGTATTTT. It yields the protein CASSLTPDTQYF.

The genes are TRBV11-2 and TRBJ1-1; TRBD1 aligns across 10 bases. The J segment lost 3 bases and the V segment lost 3 bases, leaving 4 bases of the junction unmatched. This CDR3 contains 15 residues. Per the germline V gene, CDR1 is SGHAT and CDR2 is FQNNGV. CDR3 DNA sequence: TGTGCCAGCAGCTTCACCGGGACAGGGGACACTGAAGCTTTCTTT. Its translation: CASSFTGTGDTEAFF.

V and J are TRBV2 and TRBJ1-5; D possibly corresponds to TRBD1 (5 bases). Trimming took off 4 bases at V and 1 base at J, with 14 bases between the two ends. The germline gives CDR1 SNHLY, CDR2 FYNNEI. The CDR3 sequence is 16 residues long. DNA of the CDR3: TGTGCCAGCAGTGGCGTTGGGAGGGACAGCAATCAGCCCCAGCATTTT. Protein: CASSGVGRDSNQPQHF.

The chain combines TRBV5-1 with TRBJ2-1, with unresolved D. Germline CDR1 SGHRS, CDR2 YFSETQ. CDR3 size: 13 residues. V lost 5 bases to trimming and J lost 5 bases, with 11 bases between them. The chain's CDR3 is CASRSQENNEQFF. The CDR3 DNA is TGCGCCAGCAGGTCTCAGGAAAACAATGAGCAGTTCTTC. The full variable domain, with the rest looked up from reference TRBV5-1 and TRBJ2-1, is KAGVTQTPRYLIKTRGQQVTLSCSPISGHRSVSWYQQTPGQGLQFLFEYFSETQRNKGNFPGRFSGRQFSNSRSEMNVSTLELGDSALYLCASRSQENNEQFFGPGTRLTVL.

The chain has TRBV6-2 or TRBV6-3 and TRBJ2-2; 8 bases are a match to TRBD1. The CDR3 runs to 14 residues. The V and J ends lost 4 bases and 7 bases, in that order; junction bases with no gene match: 5. Germline values: CDR1 MNHEY, CDR2 SVGEGT. The CDR3 DNA follows: TGTGCCAGCAGTTTTACAGGGGGATACGGGGAGCTGTTTTTT. Translating it yields CASSFTGGYGELFF.

This clone was counted a single time. The chain links TRBV5-1 to TRBJ2-5; 9 nucleotides match TRBD1. The CDR3 sequence is 15 residues long. The V gene's germline CDR1 is SGHRS and CDR2 YFSETQ. V was pared by 4 bases and J by 5 bases, with 9 bases of the junction left unmatched. The CDR3 reads CASSVTGGSGETQYF. The DNA for the CDR3 is TGCGCCAGCAGCGTTACAGGGGGCTCAGGCGAGACCCAGTACTTC.

The V and J genes are TRBV7-2 and TRBJ2-7, with a possible D match to TRBD2 (5 bases). Germline loops: CDR1 SGHTA, CDR2 FQGNSA. The ends were cut back, 1 base at V and 9 bases at J, with 13 bases in the middle. The CDR3 loop spans 13 amino acids. The CDR3 DNA follows: TGTGCCAGCAGCTTAGAGAGGGTCCCGTTGCAGTACTTC. Amino acid sequence: CASSLERVPLQYF.

This rearrangement joins TRBV2 to TRBJ1-5; TRBD1 aligns across 7 bases. The V and J ends lost 5 bases and 3 bases, in that order; junction bases with no gene match: 13. The CDR3 covers 17 residues. Germline-derived CDR1 and CDR2 are SNHLY and FYNNEI. CDR3 residues: CASSHKQGSANNQPQHF. Here the CDR3 DNA reads TGTGCCAGCAGTCATAAACAGGGGAGTGCGAACAATCAGCCCCAGCATTTT.

The J gene is TRBJ1-2, the V gene TRBV5-1; D is perhaps TRBD1 (6 bases). CDR3 length: 13 amino acids. Trimming shortened V by 8 bases and J by 0 bases, and 11 bases separated the two germline ends. In germline, CDR1 is SGHRS, CDR2 YFSETQ. The CDR3 nucleotides are TGCGCCAGTCAAACAGGGTCTAACTATGGCTACACCTTC. As protein: CASQTGSNYGYTF.

This clone was seen a single time. V is TRBV5-1 and J is TRBJ2-7; 11 bases map to TRBD1. This CDR3 comprises 15 residues. Trimming took 0 bases from V and 5 from J; bases not matched to a gene: 4. CDR1 and CDR2 (germline): SGHRS, YFSETQ. The CDR3 sequence: CASSLGDRGIDEQYF. The CDR3 coding sequence is TGCGCCAGCAGCTTGGGGGACAGGGGGATAGACGAGCAGTACTTC.

This chain's CDR3 is CASSIPSTNTEAFF. The DNA for the CDR3 is TGTGCCAGTAGTATACCGAGCACGAACACTGAAGCTTTCTTT. The rearrangement links TRBV19 to TRBJ1-1; D gene uncertain. The CDR3 runs to 14 residues. V was cut by 2 bases and J by 1 base, with 8 bases left in between. CDR1 is LNHDA and CDR2 is SQIVND in the germline V gene (reference sequence).

The V call is TRBV6-5, the J call TRBJ1-2; perhaps TRBD1 as D (6 bases). V lost 4 bases to trimming and J lost 7 bases, with 16 bases between them. The CDR3 contains 14 residues. Germline V gene lookup returns CDR1 MNHEY and CDR2 SVGAGI. CDR3 region: CASSSGAYSGGYTF. The CDR3 DNA reads as TGTGCCAGCAGTTCAGGGGCCTATTCAGGTGGCTACACCTTC.

The rearrangement joins TRBV5-4 to TRBJ2-3, with TRBD2 matching 8 bases. V was pared by 1 base and J by 0 bases, with 4 bases of the junction left unmatched. Germline lookup yields CDR1 SGHNT and CDR2 YYREEE (reference sequence). The CDR3 totals 16 residues. CDR3 sequence reads: CASSLWGLGSTDTQYF. CDR3 nucleotide sequence: TGTGCCAGCAGCTTGTGGGGACTAGGGAGCACAGATACGCAGTATTTT.

This chain connects TRBV3-1 (or the pseudogene TRBV3-2) to TRBJ1-4; 9 bases fit TRBD1. The CDR3 is 15 residues long. V was clipped by 5 bases and J by 11 bases; unmatched bases: 12. Per the germline V gene, CDR1 is LGHDT and CDR2 is YNNKEL (reference sequence). CDR3 region: CASSDRDREARKLFF. The CDR3 DNA is TGTGCCAGCAGCGACCGGGACAGGGAGGCTCGGAAACTGTTTTTT.

The chain is built from TRBV4-2 and TRBJ1-4; TRBD1 matches at 9 bases. CDR1 is LGHNA, CDR2 YNFKEQ, per germline. J was trimmed by 7 bases and V by 1 base; bases with no gene match: 13. The CDR3 extends over 18 amino acids. The CDR3 region is CASSQALPGQGSGEKLFF. DNA for the CDR3: TGTGCCAGCAGCCAAGCTCTCCCGGGACAGGGATCGGGTGAAAAACTGTTTTTT.

The chain uses TRBV5-1 and TRBJ2-2; maybe TRBD2 (5 bases). The CDR3 is 14 amino acids. CDR1 and CDR2 (germline): SGHRS, YFSETQ. Trimming stripped 0 bases from V and 4 bases from J, with 7 bases between. The CDR3 spells CASSLVGSTGELFF. The CDR3 nucleotides read TGCGCCAGCAGCTTGGTAGGGAGCACCGGGGAGCTGTTTTTT. The full variable domain, with the rest looked up from reference TRBV5-1 and TRBJ2-2, is KAGVTQTPRYLIKTRGQQVTLSCSPISGHRSVSWYQQTPGQGLQFLFEYFSETQRNKGNFPGRFSGRQFSNSRSEMNVSTLELGDSALYLCASSLVGSTGELFFGEGSRLTVL.

The chain is built from TRBV7-2 and TRBJ1-2; TRBD1 agrees at 12 bases. The CDR3 totals 15 residues. Germline V lookup: CDR1 SGHTA, CDR2 FQGNSA. V shed 5 bases, J shed 4 bases, and the junction held 5 bases outside the gene matches. In nucleotides, the CDR3 is TGTGCCAGCAGCCAAGGGACAGGGGGCGCCTATGGCTACACCTTC. Translating gives CASSQGTGGAYGYTF. Complete variable domain (other parts from reference TRBV7-2 and TRBJ1-2): GAGVSQSPSNKVTEKGKDVELRCDPISGHTALYWYRQSLGQGLEFLIYFQGNSAPDKSGLPSDRFSAERTGGSVSTLTIQRTQQEDSAVYLCASSQGTGGAYGYTFGSGTRLTVV.

The rearrangement links TRBV9 to TRBJ1-5, with unresolved D. Germline-derived CDR1 and CDR2 are SGDLS and YYNGEE. This CDR3 has 14 residues. Trimming shortened V by 0 bases and J by 6 bases, and 10 bases separated the two germline ends. The CDR3 DNA follows: TGTGCCAGCAGCGTAGGTACAGTTGGTCAGCCCCAGCATTTT. Amino acid sequence: CASSVGTVGQPQHF.